This TCR beta chain came from a study of identical twins. Overall study results and limits: It was out-of-frame TCR alpha sharing in monozygotic twins that models underestimated.

Only healthy Caucasians were included as donors. The CDR3 is made up of 14 amino acids. Germline values: CDR1 MNHNS, CDR2 SASEGT. V lost 6 bases and J 4 bases, leaving 15 bases between the germline ends. This clonotype was seen a few times. Its antigen is unidentified. TCRdb used MiXCR to reprocess the 5' RACE reads, holding one entry per CDR3 protein. The top ten clones hold 3% to 4.5% of a sample with around 240,000 distinct CDR3 sequences, 5.5% to 7% of them seen once. Another study also made use of these data, one on yellow fever vaccine responses in identical twins.

Sequencing input: memory (CD45RO+) T cells sorted from blood. This clonotype was sampled from a woman younger than 30 in good health. The chain uses TRBV6-1 and TRBJ1-1; weak D call: TRBD1 (6 bases). The DNA for the CDR3 is TGTGCCAGCAGGAGAACAGGGATGGGCACTGAAGCTTTCTTT. It is translated as CASRRTGMGTEAFF.